This TCR beta chain was identified in a study of cytomegalovirus exposure and HLA in healthy donors. Regarding the study as a whole: Productive status was seen about 90% or about 30% of the time for most TCR beta V segments in an earlier analysis.

This clone was observed a handful of times. Its specificity is not known. CDR1 is SEHNR, CDR2 FQNEAQ, per germline (reference sequence). The CDR3 extends over 17 amino acids. Trimming removed 5 bases from V and 1 base from J; junction bases left unmatched: 12. Vbeta (60) and Jbeta (13) primers were used in the PCR. The method was immunoSEQ multiplex PCR; TCRdb's version includes in-frame clones alone and lacks a portion of them. The table has 210,000 or so clones, roughly 80% seen once. Sequenced input: PBMCs. The TCR comes from a man aged 40-49 years in good health and CMV-seronegative. The rearrangement joins TRBV7-9 to TRBJ1-2, with TRBD1 identical over 8 bases. The CDR3 is CASSPSKDRGYNYGYTF. The CDR3 nucleotides read TGTGCCAGCAGCCCTTCAAAAGACAGGGGATATAACTATGGCTACACCTTC.